This TCR beta chain was observed in a study of human T cells and chemical hapten exposure. Trimming left V 4 bases short and J 1 base short, with 29 bases between. This CDR3 comprises 21 residues. Germline V gene lookup returns CDR1 SGHRS and CDR2 YFSETQ. This clonotype was counted only a few times. As yet, its antigen is unknown. Findings and caveats of the study: Counts of expanded TCRs (at PT1) showed a positive correlation with patch test score. Compared to controls, expanded TCRs made significantly more large clusters of similar CDR3s.

As originally analysed: With a range of 23,224 to 690,600, the median per sample was about 92,000 TCRs. MiXCR, applied by TCRdb to the RACE reads, yields one record per CDR3 protein. Clone size and V and J calls follow TCRdb, not the original study. The repertoire holds 85,000 to 100,000 distinct CDR3 sequences, 11% seen once, with around 3.1% in the top ten. Noted time point: pre-sensitization, week 0. Described treatment: therapeutic diphenylcyclopropenone sensitization with weekly scalp DPC. The sample here was whole blood, taken in connection with sensitization to the hapten diphenylcyclopropenone (DPC). The rearrangement joins TRBV5-1 to TRBJ2-2; D might be TRBD2 (5 bases). The receptor was derived from a woman aged 60-75 years with alopecia areata. Some clones in this sample may be carry-over from other donors' samples. CDR3 nucleotides: TGCGCCAGCAGCCCGAGAACCCGGAGGCTAGGCCTAGACGAGAACACCGGGGAGCTGTTTTTT. This translates into CASSPRTRRLGLDENTGELFF.